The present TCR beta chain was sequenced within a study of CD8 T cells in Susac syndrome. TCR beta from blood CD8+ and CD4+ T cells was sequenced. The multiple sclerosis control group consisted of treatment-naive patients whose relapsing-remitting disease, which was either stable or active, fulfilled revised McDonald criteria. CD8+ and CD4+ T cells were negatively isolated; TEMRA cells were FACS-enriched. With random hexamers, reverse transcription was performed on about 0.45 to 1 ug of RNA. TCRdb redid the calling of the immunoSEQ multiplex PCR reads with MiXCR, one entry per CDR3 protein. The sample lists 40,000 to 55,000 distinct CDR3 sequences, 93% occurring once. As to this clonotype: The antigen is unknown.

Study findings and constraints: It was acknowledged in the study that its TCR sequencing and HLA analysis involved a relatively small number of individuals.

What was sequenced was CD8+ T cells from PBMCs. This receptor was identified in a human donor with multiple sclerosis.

The CDR3, as DNA: TGTGCCAGCACGAAGGACAGGGACTACGAGCAGTACTTC. It specifies CASTKDRDYEQYF. This rearrangement joins TRBV5-5 to TRBJ2-7; 8 positions agree with TRBD1. The CDR3 has 13 amino acids. Germline values: CDR1 SGHKS, CDR2 YYEKEE (reference sequence). Trimming cost V 6 bases and J 3 bases; bases outside gene matches: 5.